The 31 T cell receptor beta chains below come from one sample, sequenced in a study of esophageal squamous cell carcinoma under preoperative chemotherapy. Regarding time point: after preoperative PTX-NDP chemotherapy. TCRdb re-analysed the PCR reads in MiXCR, keeping a single row per CDR3 protein. The table has about 19,000 distinct CDR3 sequences, roughly 46% seen once. This material was collected from a patient given preoperative chemotherapy. The source of these receptors is a human donor with esophageal squamous cell carcinoma. The donor label of this sample is uncertain.

In this sample, this clonotype turned up many times. The chain recombines TRBV12-3 or TRBV12-4 with TRBJ2-3; D assignment may be TRBD1 or TRBD2 (6 bases each). This CDR3 has 15 residues. Deletions cut 4 bases from V and 2 bases from J, with 13 bases between. In nucleotides, the CDR3 is TGTGCCAGCAGTTCGACAGGAGGGGTCACAGATACGCAGTATTTT. Its protein product is CASSSTGGVTDTQYF.

This clonotype was detected only a few times. The chain has TRBV7-9 and TRBJ2-5; TRBD1 is a possible D gene (6 bases). Germline CDR1 reads SEHNR; CDR2 reads FQNEAQ (reference sequence). V lost 3 bases and J 2 bases, leaving 16 bases between the germline ends. The CDR3 spans 16 residues. The CDR3 loop reads CASSFYQFGTQETQYF. As DNA, the CDR3 is TGTGCCAGCAGCTTTTATCAGTTCGGGACACAAGAGACCCAGTACTTC.

CDR3 protein: CASSPLAGGTTDTQYF. CDR3 coding DNA: TGTGCCAGCAGCCCACTAGCGGGGGGGACCACAGATACGCAGTATTTT. V usage is TRBV7-8 and J usage is TRBJ2-3, with TRBD2 identical over 13 bases. This CDR3 has 16 residues. Germline V CDR1 and CDR2: SGHVS, FQNEAQ. The V segment lost 5 bases and the J segment 2 bases; nucleotides outside the gene matches: 4.

This clonotype was recorded a few times. The chain uses TRBV7-9 and TRBJ2-1, with D perhaps matching TRBD1 (5 bases). CDR1 is SEHNR, CDR2 FQNEAQ, per germline (reference sequence). V lost 5 bases to trimming and J lost 0 bases, with 17 bases between them. This CDR3 spans 17 amino acids. In nucleotides, the CDR3 is TGTGCCAGCAGCACAGAACAGGAGCTTTACTCCTACAATGAGCAGTTCTTC. Translation: CASSTEQELYSYNEQFF. The whole variable domain, remainder taken from reference TRBV7-9 and TRBJ2-1, is DTGVSQNPRHKITKRGQNVTFRCDPISEHNRLYWYRQTLGQGPEFLTYFQNEAQLEKSRLLSDRFSAERPKGSFSTLEIQRTEQGDSAMYLCASSTEQELYSYNEQFFGPGTRLTVL.

This clonotype is judged hyperexpanded (1% or more). The CDR3 is CASSSVLAGLNEQFF. CDR3 coding DNA: TGTGCCAGCAGCTCTGTACTAGCGGGGCTCAATGAGCAGTTCTTC. The rearrangement joins TRBV7-8 to TRBJ2-1, with 10 bases lining up with TRBD2. This CDR3 spans 15 amino acids. The germline V gene has CDR1 SGHVS and CDR2 FQNEAQ. V shed 4 bases and J 6 bases; nucleotides not matched to a gene: 6.

The chain employs TRBV7-8 and TRBJ1-5; D uncertain. Trimming pared 6 bases from V and 0 bases from J, leaving 9 bases between. The CDR3 length is 14 residues. Looked up from germline, CDR1 is SGHVS and CDR2 is FQNEAQ. CDR3 sequence: CASRPDYSNQPQHF. Here the CDR3 DNA reads TGTGCCAGCAGACCTGATTATAGCAATCAGCCCCAGCATTTT. The variable domain in full, with the rest retrieved from reference TRBV7-8 and TRBJ1-5, is GAGVSQSPRYKVAKRGQDVALRCDPISGHVSLFWYQQALGQGPEFLTYFQNEAQLDKSGLPSDRFFAERPEGSVSTLKIQRTQQEDSAVYLCASRPDYSNQPQHFGDGTRLSIL.

This chain joins TRBV28 and TRBJ2-4; 8 positions match TRBD2. The J call could be wrong; TRBJ2-5 is a better fit for the DNA end. The CDR3 sequence is 13 residues long. Germline CDR1 and CDR2: MDHEN and SYDVKM. As DNA, the CDR3 is TGTGCCTCCGGGGGGGGTCCCCAAGAGACCCAGTACTTC. Its protein is CASGGGPQETQYF.

In this sample, this clonotype turned up many times. The chain has TRBV6-2 or TRBV6-3 and TRBJ2-5; the match to TRBD1 covers 11 bases. The DNA end is more similar to TRBJ2-7, so the J call may be wrong. This CDR3 has 14 amino acids. Germline CDR1 MNHEY, CDR2 SVGEGT. The CDR3 DNA sequence: TGTGCCAGCAACAGGGTGGGGACAGGGGGCGAGCAGTACTTC. This sequence encodes CASNRVGTGGEQYF.

This chain links TRBV9 with TRBJ2-1; tentatively, D is TRBD2 (7 bases). The J call may be incorrect, as the DNA end agrees better with TRBJ2-7. The V gene's germline CDR1 is SGDLS and CDR2 YYNGEE. The CDR3 covers 15 residues. DNA of the CDR3: TGTGCCAGCAGCGTAGGAGGGGGGGGCCACAACGAGCAGTACTTC. This translates into CASSVGGGGHNEQYF.

The chain is built from TRBV7-6 and TRBJ2-7; D is perhaps TRBD1 or TRBD2 (5 bases each). V shed 0 bases and J shed 7 bases, with 13 bases lying between them. The CDR3 loop spans 14 amino acids. Germline lookup yields CDR1 SGHVS and CDR2 FNYEAQ. The CDR3 is CASSLAGAPREQYF. CDR3 nucleotides: TGTGCCAGCAGCTTAGCCGGGGCCCCTCGGGAGCAGTACTTC. The complete variable domain, with remaining parts taken from reference TRBV7-6 and TRBJ2-7, reads GAGVSQSPRYKVTKRGQDVALRCDPISGHVSLYWYRQALGQGPEFLTYFNYEAQQDKSGLPNDRFSAERPEGSISTLTIQRTEQRDSAMYRCASSLAGAPREQYFGPGTRLTVT.

This clonotype was observed a handful of times. The chain combines TRBV7-2 with TRBJ2-5; D not resolved. Germline V gene lookup returns CDR1 SGHTA and CDR2 FQGNSA. The V and J ends lost 0 bases and 5 bases respectively, with 13 bases between them. The CDR3 is 15 amino acids. The CDR3 bases are TGTGCCAGCAGCTTAGCGCTAAGTTTCGGGGAGACCCAGTACTTC. It codes for CASSLALSFGETQYF.

The chain couples TRBV7-2 to TRBJ1-2, with 7 positions matching TRBD1. J gave up 4 bases and V 5 bases, and 13 bases lay outside the gene matches. CDR3 length equals 16 residues. Germline assignment: CDR1 SGHTA and CDR2 FQGNSA. The CDR3 loop is CASSPLETGIPYGYTF. CDR3 in DNA: TGTGCCAGCAGCCCGCTGGAGACAGGGATACCCTATGGCTACACCTTC.

V gene TRBV10-1 combines with J gene TRBJ2-7, with 7 bases matching TRBD2. CDR3 length: 17 residues. The V gene's germline CDR1 is WNHNN and CDR2 SYGVQD (reference sequence). V shed 0 bases, J shed 2 bases, and the junction held 10 bases outside the gene matches. The CDR3: CASSESGRGGSPYEQYF. Written as DNA, the CDR3 is TGCGCCAGCAGTGAGTCCGGCCGCGGCGGGAGTCCCTACGAGCAGTACTTC.

The chain employs TRBV6-1 and TRBJ2-4, with D unresolved. The CDR3 contains 14 residues. The V gene's germline CDR1 is MNHNS and CDR2 SASEGT. The CDR3 sequence: CAGSEGLDQEIQYF. Written as DNA, the CDR3 is TGTGCGGGCAGTGAAGGCCTTGACCAAGAGATCCAGTACTTC.

This clonotype was counted a few times. The chain joins TRBV7-9 to TRBJ2-3; 7 bases map to TRBD2. The CDR3 has 16 amino acids. Germline lookup yields CDR1 SEHNR and CDR2 FQNEAQ (reference sequence). Trimming took 7 bases from V and 5 from J; bases not matched to a gene: 15. Here the CDR3 reads CASTLEASGRGDTQYF. The DNA of the CDR3 is TGTGCCAGCACCCTAGAGGCTAGCGGTCGAGGAGATACGCAGTATTTT.

There are many counts of this clonotype. The chain combines TRBV19 with TRBJ2-5; TRBD2 matches 7 bases. The J call may not be correct, given that the DNA end is closer to TRBJ2-7. The CDR3 runs to 14 residues. Germline V gene lookup returns CDR1 LNHDA and CDR2 SQIVND (reference sequence). The CDR3 DNA reads as TGTGCCAGTAGTATAGCGAGGACTAGCTACGAGCAGTACTTC. It is translated as CASSIARTSYEQYF.

This chain uses TRBV6-1 with TRBJ2-2; D may be TRBD2 (5 bases). The CDR3 covers 14 residues. V lost 7 bases to trimming and J lost 13 bases, with 22 bases between them. Germline V lookup: CDR1 MNHNS, CDR2 SASEGT. This CDR3 reads CASMRAGLTDALFF. The CDR3 DNA reads TGTGCCAGCATGCGGGCTGGCCTCACCGATGCGCTGTTTTTT.

This clonotype is medium-sized. The chain carries TRBV10-2 and TRBJ2-7, with D tentatively TRBD1 or TRBD2 (6 bases each). Trimming removed 1 base from V and 0 bases from J, with 10 bases in between. The germline V gene has CDR1 WSHSY and CDR2 SAAADI. The CDR3 sequence is 15 residues long. The CDR3 bases are TGCGCCAGCAGTGAGTGGGGGCGGGACTCCTACGAGCAGTACTTC. The encoded protein is CASSEWGRDSYEQYF.

This sequence joins TRBV11-2 and TRBJ2-5, with D maybe TRBD2 (7 bases). The CDR3 runs 14 residues. Germline V gene sequence: CDR1 SGHAT, CDR2 FQNNGV. This chain's CDR3 is CAGRGGGDQETQYF. The DNA for the CDR3 is TGTGCGGGGCGCGGGGGCGGTGACCAAGAGACCCAGTACTTC.

This chain connects TRBV19 to TRBJ1-1; 12 bases align to TRBD1. The germline V gene has CDR1 LNHDA and CDR2 SQIVND (reference sequence). The CDR3 spans 16 residues. J gave up 3 bases and V 8 bases, and 10 bases lay outside the gene matches. The CDR3 nucleotides read TGTGCCAGTCGTCCCGGGACAGGGGGCGCCCACACTGAAGCTTTCTTT. Its translation is CASRPGTGGAHTEAFF.

The chain combines TRBV7-2 with TRBJ2-3, with TRBD2 as a possible D gene (7 bases). The germline CDR1 and CDR2 sequences are SGHTA and FQGNSA. The CDR3 has 15 amino acids. The ends were cut back, 1 base at V and 4 bases at J, with 12 bases in the middle. CDR3 region: CASSLVGRGPDTQYF. The CDR3 bases are TGTGCCAGCAGCTTAGTCGGGCGGGGGCCAGATACGCAGTATTTT.

This clonotype appeared many times. V and J are TRBV7-2 and TRBJ2-1; 13 bases align to TRBD2. Germline V gene lookup returns CDR1 SGHTA and CDR2 FQGNSA. The CDR3 is 14 amino acids. With 6 bases clipped from V and 7 bases from J, the junction kept 3 bases outside the gene matches. The CDR3 nucleotides read TGTGCCAGCAGGCCGACTAGCGGGGGGAATGAGCAGTTCTTC. It specifies CASRPTSGGNEQFF.

This clonotype has more than one count but fewer than ten. The genes are TRBV5-4 and TRBJ2-5; 10 bases agree with TRBD1. From germline, CDR1 is SGHNT and CDR2 YYREEE (reference sequence). CDR3 length: 16 residues. Unmatched junction bases numbered 15, after V lost 4 bases and J lost 9 bases. In DNA form, the CDR3 reads TGTGCCAGCAGCCCCAGCCGGGACAGGGGTTCCCGGGCCCAGTACTTC. Translation gives CASSPSRDRGSRAQYF. The entire variable domain, with the rest obtained from reference TRBV5-4 and TRBJ2-5, is as follows: ETGVTQSPTHLIKTRGQQVTLRCSSQSGHNTVSWYQQALGQGPQFIFQYYREEENGRGNFPPRFSGLQFPNYSSELNVNALELDDSALYLCASSPSRDRGSRAQYFGPGTRLLVL.

The chain uses TRBV11-3 and TRBJ2-7, with D perhaps matching TRBD2 (6 bases). The J call is in doubt because the DNA end fits TRBJ2-5 better. Germline CDR1 and CDR2: SGHNT and YENEEA. The CDR3 has 13 residues. The CDR3 reads CASSLGGRETQYF. The DNA of the CDR3 is TGTGCCAGCAGCTTAGGTGGGAGGGAGACCCAGTACTTC.

This chain links TRBV7-8 with TRBJ2-3, with TRBD1 identical over 7 bases. This CDR3 is built from 14 residues. V was pared by 8 bases and J by 10 bases, with 15 bases of the junction left unmatched. Germline CDR1 SGHVS, CDR2 FQNEAQ. CDR3 sequence (DNA): TGTGCCAGCGGGAGATGGGTGGGCACAGGGGCGCAGTATTTT. It yields the protein CASGRWVGTGAQYF.

This clonotype was counted ten times or more. The chain has TRBV20-1 and TRBJ1-1; tentatively, D is TRBD1 (5 bases). CDR3 size: 16 residues. Trimming stripped 3 bases from V and 0 bases from J, with 17 bases between. Per the germline V gene, CDR1 is DFQATT and CDR2 is SNEGSKA (reference sequence). This CDR3 is CSARPLSGGMNTEAFF. CDR3 in DNA: TGCAGTGCTAGGCCCCTATCGGGGGGGATGAACACTGAAGCTTTCTTT.

There are a few counts of this clonotype. The rearrangement links TRBV7-2 to TRBJ2-5; possibly TRBD2 for D (6 bases). This CDR3 has 12 amino acids. V lost 4 bases to trimming and J lost 11 bases, with 14 bases between them. Germline CDR1 is SGHTA and CDR2 is FQGNSA. CDR3 protein: CASSWGLAEQYF. CDR3 DNA sequence: TGTGCCAGCAGCTGGGGACTTGCAGAGCAGTACTTC.

This clonotype showed up many times. The chain has TRBV6-4 and TRBJ2-2; perhaps D is TRBD1 or TRBD2 (5 bases each). The V end was cut by 6 bases, the J end by 2 bases, with 13 bases between. This CDR3 has 15 amino acids. The germline CDR1 and CDR2 sequences are MRHNA and SNTAGT. CDR3 sequence (DNA): TGTGCCAGCAGCCGGGACCTCGCTAACACCGGGGAGCTGTTTTTT. Amino acid sequence: CASSRDLANTGELFF.

The genes are TRBV11-2 and TRBJ2-4; TRBD2 is a possible D gene (7 bases). The CDR3 runs to 14 residues. Looked up from germline, CDR1 is SGHAT and CDR2 is FQNNGV. CDR3 loop: CAGRGGRERNIQYF. In DNA form, the CDR3 reads TGTGCGGGGCGCGGGGGCCGAGAGCGAAACATTCAGTACTTC.

This clonotype was counted once. Germline and junction disagree at one end, which may indicate a read error. The V and J genes are TRBV6-1 and TRBJ2-7, with D perhaps assigned TRBD1 or TRBD2 (5 bases each). Per the germline V gene, CDR1 is MNHNS and CDR2 is SASEGT. The CDR3 loop spans 15 amino acids. The CDR3 coding sequence is TGTGCCAGCGGGGGTGCACCGGCGTGGTCCTACGAGCAGTATTTC. This codes for CASGGAPAWSYEQYF.

V is TRBV7-9 and J is TRBJ2-5; D gene ambiguous. Germline V CDR1 and CDR2: SEHNR, FQNEAQ (reference sequence). With 5 bases removed from V and 5 bases from J, the gap between germline ends came to 21 bases. This CDR3 is 16 amino acids long. The CDR3 region has the DNA TGTGCCAGCAGCAAAATGCCAGCGTCTCCCCAGGAGACCCAGTACTTC. It is translated as CASSKMPASPQETQYF. Complete variable domain (other parts from reference TRBV7-9 and TRBJ2-5): DTGVSQNPRHKITKRGQNVTFRCDPISEHNRLYWYRQTLGQGPEFLTYFQNEAQLEKSRLLSDRFSAERPKGSFSTLEIQRTEQGDSAMYLCASSKMPASPQETQYFGPGTRLLVL.